The T cell receptor (beta chain) described here comes from a study of CD8+ T cells in alopecia areata. As the sequencing template, cDNA was produced by extracting RNA and reverse transcribing it. Assay used: immunoSEQ multiplex PCR; TCRdb lists only in-frame clones, some missing. The sample records some 200,000 clones, under 60% being singletons. V dropped 5 bases and J dropped 6 bases, with 16 bases sitting between them. Germline V gene sequence: CDR1 LGHNA, CDR2 YSLEER. The CDR3 is 15 residues long. Treatment denoted: oral pan-JAK inhibitor, 5-10 mg twice daily. The chain employs TRBV4-3 and TRBJ2-2; D uncertain. The sequenced sample was CD4+ T cells sorted from blood, obtained at week 4, from a patient treated with tofacitinib. The source of this sequence is a human donor with alopecia areata. The CDR3, as DNA: TGCGCCAGCAGCGGGAAAACCGGGTTCGCCGGGGAGCTGTTTTTT. Protein: CASSGKTGFAGELFF.